The 17 T cell receptor beta chains presented below share a single source sample, sequenced in a study of blood T cell repertoires in COVID-19. The table came from immunoSEQ multiplex PCR; TCRdb's copy has only in-frame clones and leaves some out. This sample has 200,000 to 300,000 clones, with approximately 83% found just once. Input material: peripheral blood. All receptors derive from a human donor in a cohort sampled during active COVID-19.

The V and J genes are TRBV5-4 and TRBJ2-7; TRBD1 is a possible D gene (6 bases). V shed 0 bases and J shed 0 bases, with 7 bases lying between them. Germline CDR1 SGHNT, CDR2 YYREEE (reference sequence). The CDR3 is 14 residues long. CDR3 loop: CASSLGGHSYEQYF. For the CDR3, the DNA is TGTGCCAGCAGCTTGGGGGGGCACTCCTACGAGCAGTACTTC.

The CDR3 loop reads CATHRELPYEQYF. CDR3 sequence (DNA): TGTGCCACCCACAGGGAGTTACCCTACGAGCAGTACTTC. The V gene is TRBV6-5, the J gene TRBJ2-7; D might be TRBD1 (6 bases). V was trimmed by 10 bases and J by 2 bases, leaving 15 bases between them. Germline V gives CDR1 MNHEY, CDR2 SVGAGI. The CDR3 totals 13 residues.

The gene calls are TRBV6-6 and TRBJ2-7; D is possibly TRBD1 (7 bases). In germline, CDR1 is MNHNY, CDR2 SVGAGI (reference sequence). This CDR3 region has 14 residues. V gave up 1 base and J gave up 4 bases, with 11 bases separating them. The CDR3 here is CASSYFQGGYEQYF. CDR3 coding DNA: TGTGCCAGCAGTTACTTTCAGGGGGGATACGAGCAGTACTTC.

The chain joins TRBV4-1 to TRBJ2-7; D may be TRBD2 (6 bases). CDR1 MGHRA and CDR2 YSYEKL come from the germline V gene. The CDR3 sequence is 16 residues long. The germline V and J ends were trimmed by 0 bases and 4 bases, with 16 bases remaining between them. Written as DNA, the CDR3 is TGCGCCAGCAGCCAAGACTCTAGCGAGGGGATATACGAGCAGTACTTC. Translating gives CASSQDSSEGIYEQYF.

CDR3 coding DNA: TGTGCCAGCAACAGGGGATTAGCGCAGTATTTT. Translated, it gives CASNRGLAQYF. The chain joins TRBV2 to TRBJ2-3, with 7 bases matching TRBD1. Germline values: CDR1 SNHLY, CDR2 FYNNEI. The ends lost 7 bases at V and 10 bases at J; junction bases unmatched: 5. This CDR3 has 11 amino acids.

The chain carries TRBV27 and TRBJ2-5, with 7 bases aligning to TRBD1. CDR3 length equals 14 residues. Germline CDR1 MNHEY, CDR2 SMNVEV (reference sequence). V shed 2 bases and J 5 bases; nucleotides not matched to a gene: 5. CDR3 nucleotides: TGTGCCAGCAGTTTAGAGGCCAGGGGGGAGACCCAGTACTTC. It codes for CASSLEARGETQYF.

The chain combines TRBV7-2 with TRBJ2-2; 7 nucleotides align to TRBD1. CDR3 length equals 15 residues. CDR1 is SGHTA, CDR2 FQGNSA, per germline. V lost 5 bases to trimming and J lost 5 bases; unmatched junction nucleotides: 8. The CDR3 sequence is CASSKDRVLTGELFF. CDR3 DNA: TGTGCCAGCAGCAAAGACAGGGTCCTGACCGGGGAGCTGTTTTTT.

V usage is TRBV7-3 and J usage is TRBJ2-3, with D possibly matching TRBD1 (7 bases). Germline values: CDR1 SGHTA, CDR2 FQGTGA. V lost 5 bases to trimming and J lost 6 bases, with 21 bases between them. The CDR3 extends over 16 amino acids. CDR3 sequence (DNA): TGTGCCAGCAGCCCCCGGCGCAGGGGGGACGCGGATACGCAGTATTTT. Encoded protein: CASSPRRRGDADTQYF.

This chain connects TRBV9 to TRBJ2-3; perhaps TRBD1 as D (5 bases). V dropped 7 bases and J dropped 2 bases, with 11 bases sitting between them. CDR1 SGDLS and CDR2 YYNGEE come from the germline V gene. The length of the CDR3 is 13 residues. The CDR3 loop reads CASGAAYTDTQYF. CDR3 bases: TGTGCCAGCGGGGCGGCTTACACAGATACGCAGTATTTT.

At least ten counts were recorded for this clone. The chain links TRBV3-1 (or the pseudogene TRBV3-2) to TRBJ2-7; D remains ambiguous. This CDR3 region has 12 residues. Per germline, CDR1 LGHDT and CDR2 YNNKEL (reference sequence). Trimming cost V 0 bases and J 7 bases, with 7 bases left between them. The CDR3 region is CASSQDTREQYF. DNA for the CDR3: TGTGCCAGCAGCCAAGATACCCGGGAGCAGTACTTC.

The chain uses TRBV27 and TRBJ2-4; 10 positions agree with TRBD1. The CDR3 extends over 13 amino acids. The ends lost 5 bases at V and 6 bases at J; junction bases unmatched: 1. The germline CDR1 and CDR2 sequences are MNHEY and SMNVEV (reference sequence). The DNA for the CDR3 is TGTGCCAGCAGTAGGGACAGGGGAAACATTCAGTACTTC. Translated, it gives CASSRDRGNIQYF.

The CDR3: CASTAQGQGGYEQYF. CDR3 nucleotide sequence: TGTGCCAGTACCGCCCAGGGACAGGGGGGCTACGAGCAGTACTTC. This rearrangement joins TRBV19 to TRBJ2-7; 11 bases map to TRBD1. Germline lookup yields CDR1 LNHDA and CDR2 SQIVND (reference sequence). The trim removed 7 bases at V and 3 bases at J, leaving 8 bases unmatched. The CDR3 sequence is 15 residues long.

The chain has TRBV10-1 and TRBJ2-2; D is possibly TRBD1 (5 bases). V was trimmed by 2 bases and J by 1 base, leaving 20 bases between them. The CDR3 spans 19 residues. Germline-derived CDR1 and CDR2 are WNHNN and SYGVQD (reference sequence). CDR3 DNA sequence: TGCGCCAGCAGTGAGACCTGGACACGCACCCATCAGAACACCGGGGAGCTGTTTTTT. Residues: CASSETWTRTHQNTGELFF.

In this sample, this clone turned up a few times. The chain recombines TRBV5-4 with TRBJ2-1, with 12 bases aligning to TRBD2. CDR3 size: 14 residues. With V trimmed by 3 bases and J by 7 bases, 2 bases remained unmatched. Germline V gives CDR1 SGHNT, CDR2 YYREEE (reference sequence). The CDR3 coding sequence is TGTGCCAGCAGCTATGGACTAGCGGGGAATGAGCAGTTCTTC. It specifies CASSYGLAGNEQFF.

CDR3 sequence reads: CASRRQGRGLWEQYF. In DNA form, the CDR3 reads TGTGCCAGCAGACGCCAGGGCAGGGGGTTATGGGAGCAGTACTTC. The V gene is TRBV6-5, the J gene TRBJ2-7; TRBD1 aligns across 7 bases. Germline CDR1 MNHEY, CDR2 SVGAGI. Germline trimming cut 6 bases from V and 7 bases from J; bases unmatched to any gene: 15. The CDR3 covers 15 residues.

J is TRBJ1-6 and V is TRBV6-5; 7 bases are shared with TRBD1. Germline CDR1 and CDR2: MNHEY and SVGAGI. The CDR3 runs to 15 residues. V gave up 6 bases and J gave up 4 bases; unmatched junction bases: 6. The CDR3 reads CASSRGQSYNSPLHF. The CDR3 DNA is TGTGCCAGCAGCCGGGGACAGTCGTATAATTCACCCCTCCACTTT.

The chain links TRBV6-6 to TRBJ1-1, with D perhaps TRBD1 (5 bases). CDR1 and CDR2 (germline): MNHNY, SVGAGI (reference sequence). This CDR3 comprises 14 residues. Trimming cost V 0 bases and J 9 bases, with 14 bases left between them. CDR3 amino acids: CASSYSIATDKAFF. For the CDR3, the DNA is TGTGCCAGCAGTTACTCGATTGCGACAGATAAAGCTTTCTTT.